Described below is a single TCR beta chain sequence and its context. Source study methods: Nucleated cell number was recorded as an estimate derived from reference gene primer amplification. The data were produced by immunoSEQ multiplex PCR, yet TCRdb's version contains in-frame clones alone and is incomplete. The DNA was the basis for D and trimming; V, J and clone size are from that table. The profile shows approximately 92,000 clones, 82% of them singletons. This specimen belongs to a study of blood T cell repertoires in COVID-19. The overall study: Samples of COVID-19 (acute and convalescent) were obtained from the United States, Italy and Spain.

Between the trimmed V and J ends, which lost 6 bases and 5 bases, there was a span of 19 bases. The germline V gene encodes CDR1 SNHLY and CDR2 FYNNEI. CDR3 length: 15 residues. The TCR comes from an older man with acute or convalescent COVID-19. The source material was peripheral blood. This chain joins TRBV2 and TRBJ2-5; D may be TRBD2 (6 bases). CDR3 coding DNA: TGTGCCAGCAGGGGGTTCGGGGGAGGTTTGGAGACCCAGTACTTC. It specifies CASRGFGGGLETQYF.